The source of this T cell receptor (beta chain) is a study of metastatic and nonmetastatic thyroid tumors (dated by TCRdb to the early 2020s). Context from the whole study: The researchers compared repertoires between peripheral blood samples and tumor or nodule tissue samples from patients with malignant or benign thyroid disease. The investigation overall reported the following: TCR beta diversity was reported as significantly higher in malignant tumors than in benign nodules, in both blood and tumor samples.

Before undergoing thyroid surgery, none of the patients had been given any kind of treatment. Using T-cell receptor beta sequencing, the researchers looked back retrospectively at clinical samples from patients, gathered between about 2011 and 2019. The library was made by PCR. Sequencing was carried out with an Illumina HiSeq 4000. High-throughput sequencing was used to profile the TCR beta-chain CDR3 region of each patient. From the authors' description of their analysis: Drawing on CDR3 differences between clinicopathological groups, the researchers built a classifier meant to tell apart patients with distant-metastatic papillary thyroid cancer. Repertoire diversity was assessed with the Shannon index, and tumor-blood repertoire similarity with the Morisita-Horn index. TCRdb handled the public reads itself, with Q25 trimming in fastp and clone calling in MiXCR, and kept productive beta chains. The authors' filters were not applied to this entry. The sample table holds about 39,000 clones, of which about 17% were seen once. The top ten clonotypes cover approximately 3.8% of the sample.

This clone has a count of ten or more. Its recognized antigen is unknown. Base qualities are missing; no much larger clone stands one base away. At the junction V is shortened by 1 base and J by 0 bases, with 12 bases in between. There are 16 amino acids in the CDR3, from cysteine to phenylalanine inclusive. Only the CDR3 region is kept as DNA, spanning 48 bases read in frame from base 1. According to the germline V gene, CDR1 reads SGHVS and CDR2 reads FQNEAQ. Sequenced material: blood. The chain couples TRBV7-8 to TRBJ1-1; a tentative D match to TRBD1 spans 5 bases. This receptor was obtained from a female donor with papillary thyroid cancer or a benign thyroid nodule (not recorded which). Some clones in this sample may be carry-over from other donors' samples. The DNA reads as follows: TGTGCCAGCAGCTTAGGACAGTCTTTTTTGAACACTGAAGCTTTCTTT. Translated, it gives CASSLGQSFLNTEAFF.